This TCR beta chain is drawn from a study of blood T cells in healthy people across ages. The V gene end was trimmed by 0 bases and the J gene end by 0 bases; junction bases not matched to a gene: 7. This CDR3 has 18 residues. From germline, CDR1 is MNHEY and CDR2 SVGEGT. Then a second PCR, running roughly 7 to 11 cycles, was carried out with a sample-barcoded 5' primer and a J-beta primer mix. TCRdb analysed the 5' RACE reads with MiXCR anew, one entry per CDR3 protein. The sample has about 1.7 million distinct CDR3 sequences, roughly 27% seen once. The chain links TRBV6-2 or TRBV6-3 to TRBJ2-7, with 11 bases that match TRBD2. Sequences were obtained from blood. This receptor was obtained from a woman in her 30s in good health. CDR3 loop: CASSYSLLAGGRSYEQYF. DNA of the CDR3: TGTGCCAGCAGTTACTCCCTCCTAGCGGGAGGCCGCTCCTACGAGCAGTACTTC.